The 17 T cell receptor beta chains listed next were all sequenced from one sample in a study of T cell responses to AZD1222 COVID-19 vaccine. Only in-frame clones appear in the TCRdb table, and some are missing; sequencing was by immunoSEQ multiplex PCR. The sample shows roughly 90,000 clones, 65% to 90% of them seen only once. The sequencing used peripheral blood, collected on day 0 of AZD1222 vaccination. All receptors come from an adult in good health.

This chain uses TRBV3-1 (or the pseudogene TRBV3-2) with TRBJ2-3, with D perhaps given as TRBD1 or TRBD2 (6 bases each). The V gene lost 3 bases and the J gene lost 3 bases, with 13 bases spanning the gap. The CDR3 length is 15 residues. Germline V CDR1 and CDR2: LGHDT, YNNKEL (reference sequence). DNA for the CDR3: TGTGCCAGCAGCCAGATACAGGGAGGAACAGATACGCAGTATTTT. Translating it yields CASSQIQGGTDTQYF.

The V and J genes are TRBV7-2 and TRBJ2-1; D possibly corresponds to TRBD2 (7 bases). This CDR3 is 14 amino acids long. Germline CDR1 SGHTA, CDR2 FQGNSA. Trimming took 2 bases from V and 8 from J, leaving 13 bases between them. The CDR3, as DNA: TGTGCCAGCAGCTTAATTGGGGGGGGCTATGAGCAGTTCTTC. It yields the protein CASSLIGGGYEQFF.

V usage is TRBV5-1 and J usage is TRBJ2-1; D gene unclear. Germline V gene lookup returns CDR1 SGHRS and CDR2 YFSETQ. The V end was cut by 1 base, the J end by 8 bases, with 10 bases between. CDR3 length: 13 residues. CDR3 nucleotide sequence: TGCGCCAGCAGCTTGTTCCTGGCCCATGAGCAGTTCTTC. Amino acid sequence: CASSLFLAHEQFF.

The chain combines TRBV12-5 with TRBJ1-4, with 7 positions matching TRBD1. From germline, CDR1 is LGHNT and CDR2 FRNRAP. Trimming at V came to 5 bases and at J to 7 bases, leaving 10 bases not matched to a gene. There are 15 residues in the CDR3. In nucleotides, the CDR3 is TGTGCTAGTGGTCCGACAGGGAATGATGGTGAAAAACTGTTTTTT. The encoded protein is CASGPTGNDGEKLFF.

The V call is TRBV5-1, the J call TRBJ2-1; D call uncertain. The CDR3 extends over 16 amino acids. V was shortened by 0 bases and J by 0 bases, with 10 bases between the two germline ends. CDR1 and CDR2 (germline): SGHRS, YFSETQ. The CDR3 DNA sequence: TGCGCCAGCAGCTTGGAATTAAGTTCCTCCTACAATGAGCAGTTCTTC. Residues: CASSLELSSSYNEQFF. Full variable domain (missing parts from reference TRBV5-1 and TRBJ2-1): KAGVTQTPRYLIKTRGQQVTLSCSPISGHRSVSWYQQTPGQGLQFLFEYFSETQRNKGNFPGRFSGRQFSNSRSEMNVSTLELGDSALYLCASSLELSSSYNEQFFGPGTRLTVL.

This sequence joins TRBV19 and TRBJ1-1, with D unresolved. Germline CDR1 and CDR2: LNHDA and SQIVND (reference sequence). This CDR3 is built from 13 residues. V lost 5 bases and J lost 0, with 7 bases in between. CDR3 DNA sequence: TGTGCCAGTAGTGCACTGATGAACACTGAAGCTTTCTTT. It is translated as CASSALMNTEAFF.

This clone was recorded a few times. The CDR3 coding sequence is TGTGCCAGCAGCCAAGTATATGGGTCCGGGGAGCAGTACTTC. Its protein is CASSQVYGSGEQYF. The chain links TRBV14 to TRBJ2-7; D uncertain. The CDR3 has 14 residues. The V and J ends lost 1 base and 7 bases respectively, with 14 bases between them. The V gene's germline CDR1 is SGHDN and CDR2 FVKESK.

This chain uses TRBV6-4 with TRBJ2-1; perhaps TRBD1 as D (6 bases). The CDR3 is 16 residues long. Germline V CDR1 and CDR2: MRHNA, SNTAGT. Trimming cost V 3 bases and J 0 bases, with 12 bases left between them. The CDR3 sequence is CASSEQGISSYNEQFF. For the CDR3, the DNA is TGTGCCAGCAGTGAGCAGGGGATAAGCTCCTACAATGAGCAGTTCTTC.

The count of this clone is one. CDR3 region: CASSFRLGRPGGNEQFF. The CDR3 DNA follows: TGTGCCAGCAGCTTCCGACTAGGCCGACCGGGGGGCAATGAGCAGTTCTTC. The V gene is TRBV7-2, the J gene TRBJ2-1; 7 bases map to TRBD2. The V and J ends lost 3 bases and 6 bases, in that order; junction bases with no gene match: 14. From germline, CDR1 is SGHTA and CDR2 FQGNSA. The CDR3 consists of 17 residues. The full variable domain, rest sourced from reference TRBV7-2 and TRBJ2-1, is GAGVSQSPSNKVTEKGKDVELRCDPISGHTALYWYRQSLGQGLEFLIYFQGNSAPDKSGLPSDRFSAERTGGSVSTLTIQRTQQEDSAVYLCASSFRLGRPGGNEQFFGPGTRLTVL.

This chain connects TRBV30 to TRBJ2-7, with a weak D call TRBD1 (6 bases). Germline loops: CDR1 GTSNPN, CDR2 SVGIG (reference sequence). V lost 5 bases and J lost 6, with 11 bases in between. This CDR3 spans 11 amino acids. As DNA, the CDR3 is TGTGCCTGGGAACAGGGTGGCGAGCAGTACTTC. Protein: CAWEQGGEQYF.

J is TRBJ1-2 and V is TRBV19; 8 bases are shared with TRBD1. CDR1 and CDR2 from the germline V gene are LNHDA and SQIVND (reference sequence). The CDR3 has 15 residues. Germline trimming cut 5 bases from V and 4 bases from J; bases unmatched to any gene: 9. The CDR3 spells CASSSRTGWSYGYTF. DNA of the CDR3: TGTGCCAGTAGTTCCCGGACAGGGTGGAGCTATGGCTACACCTTC.

CDR3 in amino acids: CASSLDTGNQPQHF. The DNA for the CDR3 is TGTGCCAGCAGCTTAGACACGGGCAATCAGCCCCAGCATTTT. J is TRBJ1-5 and V is TRBV7-9; D gene uncertain. The CDR3 length is 14 residues. V was shortened by 1 base and J by 2 bases, with 6 bases between the two germline ends. The germline V gene has CDR1 SEHNR and CDR2 FQNEAQ (reference sequence).

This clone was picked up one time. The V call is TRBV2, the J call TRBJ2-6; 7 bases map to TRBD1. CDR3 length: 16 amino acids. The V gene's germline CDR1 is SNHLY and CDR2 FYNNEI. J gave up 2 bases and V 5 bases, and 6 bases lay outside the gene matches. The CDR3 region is CASSRWTGAGANVLTF. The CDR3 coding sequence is TGTGCCAGCAGTAGATGGACAGGCGCTGGGGCCAACGTCCTGACTTTC.

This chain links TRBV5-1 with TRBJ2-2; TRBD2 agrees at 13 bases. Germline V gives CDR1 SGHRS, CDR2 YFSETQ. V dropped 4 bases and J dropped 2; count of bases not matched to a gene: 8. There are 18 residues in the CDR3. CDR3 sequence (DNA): TGCGCCAGCAGCACCCTCGGGACTAGCGGGGCAAACACCGGGGAGCTGTTTTTT. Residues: CASSTLGTSGANTGELFF.

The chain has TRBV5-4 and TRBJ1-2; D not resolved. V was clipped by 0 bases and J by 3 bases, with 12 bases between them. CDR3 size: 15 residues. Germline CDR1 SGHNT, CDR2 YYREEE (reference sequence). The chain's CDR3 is CASSLEWGSDYGYTF. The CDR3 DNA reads TGTGCCAGCAGCTTGGAGTGGGGATCTGACTATGGCTACACCTTC.

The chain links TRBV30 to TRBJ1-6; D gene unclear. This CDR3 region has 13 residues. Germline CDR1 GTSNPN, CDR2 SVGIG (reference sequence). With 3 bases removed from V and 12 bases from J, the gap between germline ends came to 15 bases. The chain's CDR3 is CAWRGKGPKPLHF. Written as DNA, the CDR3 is TGTGCCTGGAGGGGAAAAGGGCCCAAACCCCTCCACTTT.

For the CDR3, the DNA is TGTGCCAGCAGCCAAGACCCCGGGACTAGCGGGAATGAGCAGTTCTTC. Protein sequence: CASSQDPGTSGNEQFF. The chain carries TRBV3-1 (or the pseudogene TRBV3-2) and TRBJ2-1; 12 nucleotides align to TRBD2. Germline V CDR1 and CDR2: LGHDT, YNNKEL (reference sequence). V shed 0 bases and J 7 bases; nucleotides not matched to a gene: 4. CDR3 length equals 16 residues.